This T cell receptor (beta chain) was profiled in a study of blood T cell repertoires in COVID-19. Enrollees, about 18 to 89 years old, lived in 24 US areas. Cohort allocation depended upon clinical history that participants reported. Symptom resolution, clearance, or two negative PCRs marked donors in Cohort 3 as recovered. The CDR3 runs 14 residues. V lost 0 bases to trimming and J lost 2 bases, with 4 bases between them. Looked up from germline, CDR1 is SGHTA and CDR2 is FQGNSA. Libraries were prepared by immunoSEQ multiplex PCR; TCRdb keeps only in-frame clonotypes and omits some of them. The repertoire holds about 380,000 clones, with more than 85% as singletons.

This receptor was taken from a woman in her twenties or thirties who had recovered from COVID-19. Sequencing used PBMCs or T cells enriched from blood (not recorded which). This rearrangement joins TRBV7-2 to TRBJ2-2; D unresolved. CDR3 protein: CASSLARNTGELFF. CDR3 in DNA: TGTGCCAGCAGCTTAGCCAGAAACACCGGGGAGCTGTTTTTT.